This T cell receptor beta chain stems from a study of T cell responses to AZD1222 COVID-19 vaccine. Whole-study context: Doses given second, at about 4 or about 12 weeks, were pooled. General study results and limits: The sample set comprised mostly white British donors with more females, and clonal diversity was possibly underestimated.

Libraries were prepared by immunoSEQ multiplex PCR; TCRdb keeps only in-frame clonotypes and omits some of them. Seen here are about 130,000 clones, 86% observed once, and the top ten hold roughly 12%. In the case of this clone: Its antigen is unknown.

The V end lost 4 bases, the J end lost 3 bases, and 10 bases lay between the germline ends. CDR1 is MNHEY, CDR2 SVGAGI, per germline. The CDR3 is 14 residues long. The material sequenced was peripheral blood, taken on day 0 of AZD1222 vaccination. The sequence was collected from an adult in good health. V gene TRBV6-5 combines with J gene TRBJ1-5; D gene uncertain. Here the CDR3 DNA reads TGTGCCAGCAGTTTTGCCGGAAACAATCAGCCCCAGCATTTT. Translation gives CASSFAGNNQPQHF.